The 11 T cell receptor beta chains below were found in one sample sequenced in a study of blood T cell repertoires in COVID-19. Clones were sequenced by immunoSEQ multiplex PCR, and TCRdb holds only the in-frame ones, with some missing. The sample lists roughly 100,000 clones, around 80% occurring once. Sequenced: peripheral blood. All receptors derive from a woman older than 75 with active or convalescent COVID-19.

This clone was seen a single time. This rearrangement joins TRBV5-1 to TRBJ2-2; D is possibly TRBD2 (5 bases). The V and J ends lost 2 bases and 7 bases respectively, with 12 bases between them. The germline gives CDR1 SGHRS, CDR2 YFSETQ. This CDR3 comprises 14 residues. The DNA of the CDR3 is TGCGCCAGCAGCTTCGGGGTGCAGAGCGGGGAGCTGTTTTTT. It specifies CASSFGVQSGELFF.

This rearrangement joins TRBV7-2 to TRBJ1-1, with 9 nucleotides matching TRBD1. Germline V gene lookup returns CDR1 SGHTA and CDR2 FQGNSA. V was pared by 4 bases and J by 3 bases, with 6 bases of the junction left unmatched. This CDR3 has 15 residues. The CDR3 is CASSSLWTGDTEAFF. The DNA of the CDR3 is TGTGCCAGCAGCTCCCTCTGGACAGGGGACACTGAAGCTTTCTTT.

The rearrangement uses TRBV28 and TRBJ2-2, with 13 bases fitting TRBD2. V shed 3 bases and J 7 bases; nucleotides not matched to a gene: 2. In germline, CDR1 is MDHEN, CDR2 SYDVKM. The CDR3 spans 15 residues. CDR3 bases: TGTGCCAGCAGTTTGGGACTAGCGGGAATCGGGGAGCTGTTTTTT. It codes for CASSLGLAGIGELFF.

The genes are TRBV9 and TRBJ2-7; possible D gene TRBD1, 6 bases. CDR1 and CDR2 from the germline V gene are SGDLS and YYNGEE. The V gene lost 4 bases and the J gene lost 2 bases, with 16 bases spanning the gap. The CDR3 totals 15 residues. The CDR3 nucleotides read TGTGCCAGCAGCCCCACGGGACACTTAACCTACGAGCAGTACTTC. It specifies CASSPTGHLTYEQYF.

This rearrangement joins TRBV7-9 to TRBJ1-4; TRBD1 is a possible D gene (5 bases). Looked up from germline, CDR1 is SEHNR and CDR2 is FQNEAQ (reference sequence). This CDR3 contains 14 residues. Trimming removed 3 bases from V and 5 bases from J, with 10 bases in between. The CDR3, as DNA: TGTGCCAGCAGCTTCCAGACAGCAAATGAAAAACTGTTTTTT. This gives the protein CASSFQTANEKLFF.

The sample holds one count of this clone. This chain connects TRBV19 to TRBJ2-1, with D possibly matching TRBD2 (6 bases). Trimming shortened V by 5 bases and J by 3 bases, and 14 bases separated the two germline ends. The CDR3 loop spans 15 amino acids. Germline V gene sequence: CDR1 LNHDA, CDR2 SQIVND (reference sequence). As DNA, the CDR3 is TGTGCCAGTAGTCTTGTTAGCGGATTCTACAATGAGCAGTTCTTC. This encodes CASSLVSGFYNEQFF.

This sequence joins TRBV18 and TRBJ1-4; 9 bases are shared with TRBD1. V shed 6 bases and J 7 bases; nucleotides not matched to a gene: 6. The CDR3 totals 14 residues. The germline CDR1 and CDR2 sequences are KGHSH and LQKENI. CDR3 in amino acids: CASSPGTGPEKLFF. The CDR3 DNA is TGTGCCAGCTCCCCCGGGACAGGGCCTGAAAAACTGTTTTTT.

The J gene is TRBJ2-5, the V gene TRBV2, with 9 bases lining up with TRBD2. CDR3 length equals 13 residues. The trim removed 5 bases at V and 5 bases at J, leaving 3 bases unmatched. Germline-derived CDR1 and CDR2 are SNHLY and FYNNEI. CDR3 sequence: CASSPGLAETQYF. In DNA, the CDR3 is TGTGCCAGCAGTCCCGGACTAGCGGAGACCCAGTACTTC.

This chain links TRBV19 with TRBJ1-4, with a tentative D call TRBD1 (5 bases). The CDR3 extends over 15 amino acids. CDR1 is LNHDA and CDR2 is SQIVND in the germline V gene (reference sequence). The V end was cut by 2 bases, the J end by 4 bases, with 11 bases between. The CDR3 reads CASSIKGRNNEKLFF. The CDR3 bases are TGTGCCAGTAGTATAAAGGGGCGGAATAATGAAAAACTGTTTTTT.

The rearrangement links TRBV19 to TRBJ2-6, with D maybe TRBD2 (6 bases). CDR3 length: 19 residues. V shed 2 bases and J shed 0 bases, with 17 bases lying between them. Per the germline V gene, CDR1 is LNHDA and CDR2 is SQIVND (reference sequence). CDR3 sequence: CASSIRGGAAFSGANVLTF. The CDR3 bases are TGTGCCAGTAGTATACGCGGCGGGGCGGCCTTCTCTGGGGCCAACGTCCTGACTTTC. Full variable domain (remainder filled in from reference TRBV19 and TRBJ2-6): DGGITQSPKYLFRKEGQNVTLSCEQNLNHDAMYWYRQDPGQGLRLIYYSQIVNDFQKGDIAEGYSVSREKKESFPLTVTSAQKNPTAFYLCASSIRGGAAFSGANVLTFGAGSRLTVL.

V gene TRBV28 combines with J gene TRBJ2-7, with TRBD2 matching over 7 bases. V lost 6 bases, J lost 2 bases, and 7 bases stayed unmatched. The CDR3 extends over 14 amino acids. Per germline, CDR1 MDHEN and CDR2 SYDVKM. The CDR3 loop reads CASRTSITAYEQYF. The CDR3, as DNA: TGTGCCAGCAGGACTAGCATCACGGCCTACGAGCAGTACTTC.